These 28 T cell receptor beta chains were all obtained from the same sample, sequenced in a study of blood T cell repertoires in COVID-19. TCRdb's copy holds only in-frame clones and misses some; the assay was immunoSEQ multiplex PCR. The sample shows a few hundred thousand clones, around nine tenths of them seen only once. The material sequenced was PBMCs or T cells enriched from blood (not recorded which). The receptor source for this set is a woman aged 25-40 years who had recovered from COVID-19.

The chain recombines TRBV29-1 with TRBJ2-7, with TRBD1 as a possible D gene (5 bases). Germline V gene lookup returns CDR1 SQVTM and CDR2 ANQGSEA. Deletions cut 5 bases from V and 1 base from J, with 9 bases between. The length of the CDR3 is 12 residues. The CDR3 bases are TGCAGCGTTAACGCAGGGTCCTACGAGCAGTACTTC. Protein product: CSVNAGSYEQYF.

This chain connects TRBV6-5 to TRBJ2-7; TRBD2 agrees at 10 bases. CDR1 and CDR2 from the germline V gene are MNHEY and SVGAGI. V gave up 2 bases and J gave up 0 bases; unmatched junction bases: 4. CDR3 length: 16 amino acids. This chain's CDR3 is CASSYLTSGASYEQYF. The CDR3 coding sequence is TGTGCCAGCAGTTACCTCACTAGCGGGGCCTCCTACGAGCAGTACTTC.

This clone was picked up a small number of times. V usage is TRBV6-5 and J usage is TRBJ2-7, with 8 bases lining up with TRBD2. The V gene's germline CDR1 is MNHEY and CDR2 SVGAGI. With 8 bases clipped from V and 0 bases from J, the junction kept 6 bases outside the gene matches. This CDR3 comprises 14 residues. DNA of the CDR3: TGTGCCAGCGGGGTGAGCGGGAGCTCCTACGAGCAGTACTTC. Amino acid sequence: CASGVSGSSYEQYF.

The rearrangement links TRBV12-1 to TRBJ1-1; the table calls TRBD1, which could not be checked here. TRBV12-1 is tagged as a pseudogene. There are 11 residues in the CDR3. The CDR3 region is CASSFQGEAFF. In nucleotides, the CDR3 is TGTGCCAGCAGCTTCCAGGGTGAAGCTTTCTTT.

The J gene is TRBJ2-4, the V gene TRBV2; 8 nucleotides match TRBD1. Germline loops: CDR1 SNHLY, CDR2 FYNNEI. The J segment lost 0 bases and the V segment lost 4 bases, leaving 5 bases of the junction unmatched. This CDR3 has 16 amino acids. DNA of the CDR3: TGTGCCAGCAGTGTCCCAGGGGGCATAGCCAAAAACATTCAGTACTTC. Translation gives CASSVPGGIAKNIQYF.

The CDR3 sequence: CASSQSGQYEQYF. The CDR3 bases are TGTGCCAGCAGCCAATCGGGCCAGTACGAGCAGTACTTC. The V and J genes are TRBV16 and TRBJ2-7; no definite D call. With 0 bases removed from V and 4 bases from J, the gap between germline ends came to 7 bases. The CDR3 length is 13 residues. Per the germline V gene, CDR1 is KGHSY and CDR2 is FQNENV.

This CDR3 is CASGSSYEQYF. DNA for the CDR3: TGTGCCAGCGGGAGCTCCTACGAGCAGTACTTC. V usage is TRBV6-5 and J usage is TRBJ2-7, with a tentative D call TRBD2 (5 bases). V was clipped by 8 bases and J by 0 bases, with 5 bases between them. Germline V gene data show CDR1 as MNHEY and CDR2 as SVGAGI. The CDR3 is 11 residues long.

This clone was observed many times. Other DNA sequences within the sample encode an identical CDR3. This chain uses TRBV28 with TRBJ1-2, with 9 bases lining up with TRBD1. This CDR3 has 14 residues. CDR1 is MDHEN, CDR2 SYDVKM, per germline. Unmatched junction bases numbered 0, after V lost 2 bases and J lost 2 bases. CDR3 sequence (DNA): TGTGCCAGCAGTTTAGGACAGGGGAACTATGGCTACACCTTC. It specifies CASSLGQGNYGYTF.

The J gene is TRBJ2-1, the V gene TRBV27; no definite D call. With 6 bases removed from V and 3 bases from J, the gap between germline ends came to 15 bases. Per germline, CDR1 MNHEY and CDR2 SMNVEV (reference sequence). CDR3 length: 15 amino acids. The chain's CDR3 is CASSSLALGYNEQFF. The CDR3 DNA reads TGTGCCAGCAGCTCCCTCGCCCTCGGCTACAATGAGCAGTTCTTC.

The V call is TRBV6-5, the J call TRBJ1-1; 7 bases are a match to TRBD1. Germline CDR1 is MNHEY and CDR2 is SVGAGI. This CDR3 has 14 residues. The V gene end was trimmed by 6 bases and the J gene end by 2 bases; junction bases not matched to a gene: 6. In DNA form, the CDR3 reads TGTGCCAGCAGCGGGACAGAGCGTAACACTGAAGCTTTCTTT. It is translated as CASSGTERNTEAFF.

This clone has only a few counts. This chain links TRBV15 with TRBJ1-2; TRBD1 matches at 7 bases. The germline gives CDR1 LNHNV, CDR2 YYDKDF (reference sequence). This CDR3 is built from 13 residues. Trimming cost V 3 bases and J 2 bases; bases outside gene matches: 0. The CDR3, as DNA: TGTGCCACCAGCAGGACAGGGAACTATGGCTACACCTTC. It codes for CATSRTGNYGYTF.

CDR3 amino acids: CSASPNNFQEEYQATNEKLFF. The DNA of the CDR3 is TGCAGTGCTAGTCCTAATAACTTCCAGGAGGAATACCAGGCAACTAATGAAAAACTGTTTTTT. The rearrangement uses TRBV20-1 and TRBJ1-4; D ambiguous. Germline V gene lookup returns CDR1 DFQATT and CDR2 SNEGSKA (reference sequence). V lost 3 bases and J lost 0, with 29 bases in between. This CDR3 has 21 residues.

The chain uses TRBV27 and TRBJ1-2, with D unclear. The CDR3 is 16 amino acids. CDR1 is MNHEY, CDR2 SMNVEV, per germline (reference sequence). V lost 2 bases and J lost 2, with 15 bases in between. CDR3 amino acids: CASSLTSGFLNYGYTF. CDR3 bases: TGTGCCAGCAGTTTAACCTCGGGGTTCCTCAACTATGGCTACACCTTC.

V and J are TRBV5-4 and TRBJ2-1, with TRBD2 matching over 11 bases. V shed 4 bases and J 0 bases; nucleotides not matched to a gene: 6. The germline V gene encodes CDR1 SGHNT and CDR2 YYREEE (reference sequence). This CDR3 comprises 17 residues. DNA of the CDR3: TGTGCCAGCAGCCCGGGACTAGCGGTATCCTCCTACAATGAGCAGTTCTTC. This codes for CASSPGLAVSSYNEQFF. The entire variable domain, with the rest obtained from reference TRBV5-4 and TRBJ2-1, is as follows: ETGVTQSPTHLIKTRGQQVTLRCSSQSGHNTVSWYQQALGQGPQFIFQYYREEENGRGNFPPRFSGLQFPNYSSELNVNALELDDSALYLCASSPGLAVSSYNEQFFGPGTRLTVL.

V is TRBV3-1 (or the pseudogene TRBV3-2) and J is TRBJ2-3, with 10 bases lining up with TRBD2. V trimming: 7 bases; J trimming: 4 bases; junction bases outside the gene matches: 5. Germline CDR1 reads LGHDT; CDR2 reads YNNKEL (reference sequence). CDR3 length: 14 residues. Here the CDR3 DNA reads TGTGCCAGCACCACACTAGCGGGATCAGATACGCAGTATTTT. As protein: CASTTLAGSDTQYF.

The rearrangement joins TRBV30 to TRBJ1-1; D gene ambiguous. The CDR3 totals 14 residues. Germline CDR1 is GTSNPN and CDR2 is SVGIG (reference sequence). V lost 4 bases and J 1 base, leaving 13 bases between the germline ends. Here the CDR3 reads CAWTADSTNTEAFF. The CDR3 DNA reads TGTGCCTGGACCGCAGACTCGACGAACACTGAAGCTTTCTTT.

The chain uses TRBV9 and TRBJ2-2; possibly TRBD1 for D (6 bases). The germline V and J ends were trimmed by 0 bases and 2 bases, with 11 bases remaining between them. Germline V CDR1 and CDR2: SGDLS, YYNGEE. The CDR3 spans 16 residues. The CDR3 here is CASSVGGRGNTGELFF. CDR3 nucleotide sequence: TGTGCCAGCAGCGTAGGTGGCAGGGGAAACACCGGGGAGCTGTTTTTT.

The V and J genes are TRBV3-1 (or the pseudogene TRBV3-2) and TRBJ2-3, with TRBD1 matching 9 bases. V lost 5 bases and J lost 1; bases outside the gene matches: 4. Per germline, CDR1 LGHDT and CDR2 YNNKEL (reference sequence). The CDR3 spans 15 residues. CDR3 in amino acids: CASSGTGTRTDTQYF. CDR3 in DNA: TGTGCCAGCAGCGGGACAGGGACACGCACAGATACGCAGTATTTT.

This clone was counted between two and nine times. This chain joins TRBV6-2 or TRBV6-3 and TRBJ1-2; D remains ambiguous. Germline lookup yields CDR1 MNHEY and CDR2 SVGEGT. This CDR3 has 13 amino acids. V was shortened by 2 bases and J by 6 bases, with 10 bases between the two germline ends. CDR3 coding DNA: TGTGCCAGCAGTTACCGGGGATTGAATGGCTACACCTTC. Its protein is CASSYRGLNGYTF.

The chain recombines TRBV20-1 with TRBJ2-7; 7 nucleotides match TRBD2. This CDR3 is built from 14 residues. V lost 3 bases, J lost 1 base, and 6 bases stayed unmatched. From germline, CDR1 is DFQATT and CDR2 SNEGSKA (reference sequence). In nucleotides, the CDR3 is TGCAGTGCTAGTGGCGGGAGTCGATCCTACGAGCAGTACTTC. It yields the protein CSASGGSRSYEQYF.

The J gene is TRBJ2-1, the V gene TRBV6-2 or TRBV6-3, with TRBD2 as a possible D gene (5 bases). Per the germline V gene, CDR1 is MNHEY and CDR2 is SVGEGT. The CDR3 is made up of 16 amino acids. V lost 2 bases, J lost 0 bases, and 11 bases lay in between. CDR3 in DNA: TGTGCCAGCAGTTACCGGGGAGTTCGCTCCTACAATGAGCAGTTCTTC. This translates into CASSYRGVRSYNEQFF.

This clone was observed a single time. The CDR3 is CASSTRAAYNEQFF. The CDR3 DNA reads TGTGCCAGTAGTACCAGGGCGGCCTACAATGAGCAGTTCTTC. J is TRBJ2-1 and V is TRBV19, with D possibly being TRBD1 (5 bases). V lost 4 bases, J lost 2 bases, and 9 bases lay in between. CDR1 LNHDA and CDR2 SQIVND come from the germline V gene (reference sequence). The CDR3 loop spans 14 amino acids.

The chain carries TRBV7-9 and TRBJ1-2; 7 positions agree with TRBD1. The CDR3 runs 12 residues. Germline CDR1 SEHNR, CDR2 FQNEAQ (reference sequence). Germline trimming cut 11 bases from V and 5 bases from J; bases unmatched to any gene: 8. The CDR3 DNA sequence: TGTGCCCACCGTGACAGGGAATATGGCTACACCTTC. Translation gives CAHRDREYGYTF. Combining the CDR3 with reference TRBV7-9 and TRBJ1-2 gives the whole variable domain DTGVSQNPRHKITKRGQNVTFRCDPISEHNRLYWYRQTLGQGPEFLTYFQNEAQLEKSRLLSDRFSAERPKGSFSTLEIQRTEQGDSAMYLCAHRDREYGYTFGSGTRLTVV.

The chain is built from TRBV7-9 and TRBJ2-1; 9 bases are shared with TRBD2. Germline CDR1 SEHNR, CDR2 FQNEAQ (reference sequence). This CDR3 is built from 14 residues. After removal of 4 bases from V and 5 bases from J, the junction contained 3 bases not matched to a gene. DNA for the CDR3: TGTGCCAGCAGCTCTTCTAGCGGGAACAATGAGCAGTTCTTC. Translated, it gives CASSSSSGNNEQFF.

The chain is built from TRBV7-3 and TRBJ1-1; the D is unclear. Per germline, CDR1 SGHTA and CDR2 FQGTGA. This CDR3 has 13 amino acids. V gave up 5 bases and J gave up 7 bases, with 14 bases separating them. The CDR3 nucleotides are TGTGCCAGCAGCCCCTCGGGGATTATTGAAGCTTTCTTT. Translating it yields CASSPSGIIEAFF.

The chain links TRBV25-1 to TRBJ1-5, with 9 bases lining up with TRBD1. CDR1 MGHDK and CDR2 SYGVNS come from the germline V gene. The CDR3 totals 14 residues. V lost 4 bases to trimming and J lost 6 bases; unmatched junction nucleotides: 4. The CDR3, as DNA: TGTGCCAGCAGTGTACAGGGGGCTTCTCAGCCCCAGCATTTT. Amino acid sequence: CASSVQGASQPQHF.

The chain joins TRBV28 to TRBJ1-1, with D hard to call. This CDR3 region has 11 residues. V gave up 5 bases and J gave up 6 bases, with 7 bases separating them. From germline, CDR1 is MDHEN and CDR2 SYDVKM. CDR3 nucleotides: TGTGCCAGCAGTGAGGGAGCTGAAGCTTTCTTT. Amino acids: CASSEGAEAFF.

The V call is TRBV7-2, the J call TRBJ2-7, with 10 bases fitting TRBD2. The CDR3 has 16 residues. Germline-derived CDR1 and CDR2 are SGHTA and FQGNSA. V was clipped by 5 bases and J by 3 bases; unmatched bases: 10. Here the CDR3 reads CASSLRLAGRGYEQYF. The CDR3 nucleotides are TGTGCCAGCAGCCTACGACTAGCGGGTAGGGGCTACGAGCAGTACTTC.